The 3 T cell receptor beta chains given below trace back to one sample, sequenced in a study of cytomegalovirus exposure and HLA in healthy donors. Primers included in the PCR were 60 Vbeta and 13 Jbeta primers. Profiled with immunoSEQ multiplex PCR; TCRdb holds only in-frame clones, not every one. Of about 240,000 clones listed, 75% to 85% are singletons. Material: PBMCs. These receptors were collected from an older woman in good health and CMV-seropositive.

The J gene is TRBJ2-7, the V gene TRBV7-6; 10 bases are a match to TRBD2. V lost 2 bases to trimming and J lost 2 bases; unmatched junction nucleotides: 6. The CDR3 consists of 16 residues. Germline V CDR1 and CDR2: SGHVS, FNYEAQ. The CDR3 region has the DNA TGTGCCAGCAGCTTAACCGGGACTAGCGCGCCCTACGAGCAGTACTTC. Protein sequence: CASSLTGTSAPYEQYF.

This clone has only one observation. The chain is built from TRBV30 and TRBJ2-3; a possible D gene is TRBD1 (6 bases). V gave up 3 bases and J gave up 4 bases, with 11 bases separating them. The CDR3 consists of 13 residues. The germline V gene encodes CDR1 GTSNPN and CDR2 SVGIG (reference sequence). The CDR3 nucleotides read TGTGCCTGGAGCACAGGGACCCCAGATACGCAGTATTTT. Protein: CAWSTGTPDTQYF.

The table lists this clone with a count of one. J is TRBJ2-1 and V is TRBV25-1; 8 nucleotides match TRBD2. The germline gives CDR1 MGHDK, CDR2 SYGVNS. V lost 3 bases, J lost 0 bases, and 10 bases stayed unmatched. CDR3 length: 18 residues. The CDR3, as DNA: TGTGCCAGCAGTGACGGCGCGGGAGGCCTGAGCTCCTACAATGAGCAGTTCTTC. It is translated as CASSDGAGGLSSYNEQFF.